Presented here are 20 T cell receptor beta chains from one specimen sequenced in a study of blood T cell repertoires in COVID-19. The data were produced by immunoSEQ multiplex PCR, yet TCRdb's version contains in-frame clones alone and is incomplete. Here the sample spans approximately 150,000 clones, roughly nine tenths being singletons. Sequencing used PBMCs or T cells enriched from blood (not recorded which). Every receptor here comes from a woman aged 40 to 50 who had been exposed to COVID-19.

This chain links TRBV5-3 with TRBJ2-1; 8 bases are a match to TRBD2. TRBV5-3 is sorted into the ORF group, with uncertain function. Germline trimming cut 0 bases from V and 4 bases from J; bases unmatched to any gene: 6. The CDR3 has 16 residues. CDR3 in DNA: TGTGCCAGAAGCTTGGATATGCGGGGGGAGTACAATGAGCAGTTCTTC. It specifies CARSLDMRGEYNEQFF.

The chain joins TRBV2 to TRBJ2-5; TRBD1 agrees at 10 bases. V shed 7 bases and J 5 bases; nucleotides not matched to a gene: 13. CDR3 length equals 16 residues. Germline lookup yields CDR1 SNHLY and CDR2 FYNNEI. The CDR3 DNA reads TGTGCCAGCACCTCCCGGGGGACAGGGGAGAAGGAGACCCAGTACTTC. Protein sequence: CASTSRGTGEKETQYF. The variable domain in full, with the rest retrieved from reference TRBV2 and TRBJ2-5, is EPEVTQTPSHQVTQMGQEVILRCVPISNHLYFYWYRQILGQKVEFLVSFYNNEISEKSEIFDDQFSVERPDGSNFTLKIRSTKLEDSAMYFCASTSRGTGEKETQYFGPGTRLLVL.

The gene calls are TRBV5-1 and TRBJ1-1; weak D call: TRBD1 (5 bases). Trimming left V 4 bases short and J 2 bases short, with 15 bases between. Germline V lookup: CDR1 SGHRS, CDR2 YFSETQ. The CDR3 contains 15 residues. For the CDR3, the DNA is TGCGCCAGCAGCCACATCCGGGGGGGAAACACTGAAGCTTTCTTT. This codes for CASSHIRGGNTEAFF.

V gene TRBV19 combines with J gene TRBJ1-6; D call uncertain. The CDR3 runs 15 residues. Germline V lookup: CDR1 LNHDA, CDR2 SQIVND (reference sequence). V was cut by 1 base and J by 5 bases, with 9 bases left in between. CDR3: CASSIGWLDNSPLHF. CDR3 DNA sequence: TGTGCCAGTAGTATAGGTTGGCTGGATAATTCACCCCTCCACTTT.

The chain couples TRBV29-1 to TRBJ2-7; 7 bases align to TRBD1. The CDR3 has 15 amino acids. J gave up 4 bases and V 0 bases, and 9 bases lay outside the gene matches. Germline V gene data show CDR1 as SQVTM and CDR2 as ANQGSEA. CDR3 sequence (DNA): TGCAGCGTTGAAGATCTGGTAGGGGGCCAATACGAGCAGTACTTC. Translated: CSVEDLVGGQYEQYF.

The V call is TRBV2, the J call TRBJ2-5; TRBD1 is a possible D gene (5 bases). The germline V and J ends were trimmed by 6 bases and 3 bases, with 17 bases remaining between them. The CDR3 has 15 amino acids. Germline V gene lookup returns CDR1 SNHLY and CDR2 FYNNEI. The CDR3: CASRDPGRGKETQYF. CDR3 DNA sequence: TGTGCCAGCAGGGACCCCGGAAGGGGCAAAGAGACCCAGTACTTC. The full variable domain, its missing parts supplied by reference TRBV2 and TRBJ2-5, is EPEVTQTPSHQVTQMGQEVILRCVPISNHLYFYWYRQILGQKVEFLVSFYNNEISEKSEIFDDQFSVERPDGSNFTLKIRSTKLEDSAMYFCASRDPGRGKETQYFGPGTRLLVL.

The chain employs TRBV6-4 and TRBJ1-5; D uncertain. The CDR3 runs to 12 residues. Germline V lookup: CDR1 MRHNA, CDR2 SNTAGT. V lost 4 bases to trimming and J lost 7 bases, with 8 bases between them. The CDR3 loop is CASSGHRQPQHF. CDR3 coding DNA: TGTGCCAGCAGTGGACACAGACAGCCCCAGCATTTT.

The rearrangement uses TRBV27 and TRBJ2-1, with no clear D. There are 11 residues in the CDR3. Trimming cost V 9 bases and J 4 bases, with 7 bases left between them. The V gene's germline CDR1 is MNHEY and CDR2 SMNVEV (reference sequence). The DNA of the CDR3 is TGTGCCAGTTGGAGTTACAATGAGCAGTTCTTC. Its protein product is CASWSYNEQFF.

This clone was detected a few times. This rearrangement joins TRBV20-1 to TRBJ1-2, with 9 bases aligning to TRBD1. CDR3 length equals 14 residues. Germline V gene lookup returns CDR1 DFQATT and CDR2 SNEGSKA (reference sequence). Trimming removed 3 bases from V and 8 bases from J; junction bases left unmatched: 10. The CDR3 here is CSASENRGRGGYTF. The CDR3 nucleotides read TGCAGTGCTAGTGAAAACAGGGGGCGCGGAGGCTACACCTTC.

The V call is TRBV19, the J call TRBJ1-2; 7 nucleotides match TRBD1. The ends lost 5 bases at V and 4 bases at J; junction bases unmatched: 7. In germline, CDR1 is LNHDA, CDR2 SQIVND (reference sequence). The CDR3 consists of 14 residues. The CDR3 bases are TGTGCCAGTAGTCCCCAGACAGGGACCTATGGCTACACCTTC. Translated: CASSPQTGTYGYTF.

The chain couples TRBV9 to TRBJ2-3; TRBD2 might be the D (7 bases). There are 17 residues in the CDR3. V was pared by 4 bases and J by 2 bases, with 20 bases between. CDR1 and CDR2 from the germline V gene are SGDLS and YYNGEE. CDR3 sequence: CASSTLGGGPVTDTQYF. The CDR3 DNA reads TGTGCCAGCAGCACCCTAGGGGGAGGGCCCGTCACAGATACGCAGTATTTT.

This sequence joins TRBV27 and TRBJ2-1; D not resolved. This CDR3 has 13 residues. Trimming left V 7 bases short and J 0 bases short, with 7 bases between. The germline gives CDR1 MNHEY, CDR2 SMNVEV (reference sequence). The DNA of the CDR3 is TGTGCCAGCACCTCCAGCTCCTACAATGAGCAGTTCTTC. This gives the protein CASTSSSYNEQFF.

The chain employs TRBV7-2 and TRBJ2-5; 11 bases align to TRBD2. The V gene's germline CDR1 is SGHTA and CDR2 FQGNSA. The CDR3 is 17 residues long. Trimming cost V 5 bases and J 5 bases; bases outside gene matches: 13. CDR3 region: CASSPSRLAGSRETQYF. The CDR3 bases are TGTGCCAGCAGCCCTTCGAGACTAGCGGGATCGCGGGAGACCCAGTACTTC.

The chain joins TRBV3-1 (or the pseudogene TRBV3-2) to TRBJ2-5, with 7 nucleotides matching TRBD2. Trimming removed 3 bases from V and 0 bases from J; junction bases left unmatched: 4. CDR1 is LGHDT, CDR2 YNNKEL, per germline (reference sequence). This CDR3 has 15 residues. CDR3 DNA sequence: TGTGCCAGCAGCCAGTCCGGGACTAACCAAGAGACCCAGTACTTC. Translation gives CASSQSGTNQETQYF.

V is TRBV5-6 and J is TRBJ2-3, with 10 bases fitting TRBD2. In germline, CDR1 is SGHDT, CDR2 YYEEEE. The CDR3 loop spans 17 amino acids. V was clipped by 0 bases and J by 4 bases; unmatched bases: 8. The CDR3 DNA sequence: TGTGCCAGCAGCTTGGGGCGTCTAGCGGGGGCCGCAGATACGCAGTATTTT. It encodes CASSLGRLAGAADTQYF.

CDR3 nucleotide sequence: TGTGCCAGCAGTCGAGGTCTAGCGGGGGCCACAGATACGCAGTATTTT. It specifies CASSRGLAGATDTQYF. The chain carries TRBV6-6 and TRBJ2-3; 10 nucleotides agree with TRBD2. Losses at the gene ends were 5 bases for V and 2 bases for J; bases not matched to a gene: 7. The CDR3 contains 16 residues. CDR1 and CDR2 (germline): MNHNY, SVGAGI (reference sequence).

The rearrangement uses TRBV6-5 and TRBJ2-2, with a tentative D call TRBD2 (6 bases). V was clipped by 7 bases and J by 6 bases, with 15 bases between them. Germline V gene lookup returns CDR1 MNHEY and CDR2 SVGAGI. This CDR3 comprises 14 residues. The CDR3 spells CASTMEGSAGELFF. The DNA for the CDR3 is TGTGCCAGCACAATGGAGGGCTCGGCCGGGGAGCTGTTTTTT.

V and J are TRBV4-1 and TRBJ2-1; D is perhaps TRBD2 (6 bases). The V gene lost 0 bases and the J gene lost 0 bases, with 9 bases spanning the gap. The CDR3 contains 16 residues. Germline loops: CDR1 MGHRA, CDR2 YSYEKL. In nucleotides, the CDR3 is TGCGCCAGCAGCCAAGAAGCGGGCAGCTCCTACAATGAGCAGTTCTTC. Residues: CASSQEAGSSYNEQFF.

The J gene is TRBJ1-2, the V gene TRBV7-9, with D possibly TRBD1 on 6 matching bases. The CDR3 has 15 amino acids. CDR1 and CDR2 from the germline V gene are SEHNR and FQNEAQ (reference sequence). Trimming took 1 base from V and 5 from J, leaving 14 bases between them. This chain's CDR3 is CASSLVRGRGYGYTF. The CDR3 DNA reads TGTGCCAGCAGCTTAGTCAGGGGTCGAGGGTATGGCTACACCTTC.

The CDR3, as DNA: TGTGCCAGCAGTTACGCGGGGCACTCCTACGAGCAGTACTTC. This gives the protein CASSYAGHSYEQYF. The J gene is TRBJ2-7, the V gene TRBV6-2 or TRBV6-3; a weak D match, TRBD2 (6 bases). Germline V gene sequence: CDR1 MNHEY, CDR2 SVGEGT. V lost 2 bases and J lost 0, with 8 bases in between. CDR3 size: 14 residues.